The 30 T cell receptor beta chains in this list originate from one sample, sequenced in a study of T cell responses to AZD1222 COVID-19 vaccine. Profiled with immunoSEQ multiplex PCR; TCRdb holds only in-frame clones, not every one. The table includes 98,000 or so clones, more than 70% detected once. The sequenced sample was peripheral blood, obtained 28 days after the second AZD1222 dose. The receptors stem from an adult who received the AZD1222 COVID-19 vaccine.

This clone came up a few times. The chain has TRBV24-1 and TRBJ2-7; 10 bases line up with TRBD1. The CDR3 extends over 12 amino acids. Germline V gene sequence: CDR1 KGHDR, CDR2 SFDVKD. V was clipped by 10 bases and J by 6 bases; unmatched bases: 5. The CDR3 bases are TGTGCCACTGCGGACAGGGGGTTCGAGCAGTACTTC. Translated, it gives CATADRGFEQYF.

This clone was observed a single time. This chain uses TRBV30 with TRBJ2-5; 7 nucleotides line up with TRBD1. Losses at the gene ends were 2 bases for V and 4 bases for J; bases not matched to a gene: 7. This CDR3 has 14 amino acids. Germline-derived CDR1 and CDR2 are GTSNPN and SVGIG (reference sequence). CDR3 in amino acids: CAWSKTGILETQYF. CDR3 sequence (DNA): TGTGCCTGGAGTAAGACAGGGATATTAGAGACCCAGTACTTC.

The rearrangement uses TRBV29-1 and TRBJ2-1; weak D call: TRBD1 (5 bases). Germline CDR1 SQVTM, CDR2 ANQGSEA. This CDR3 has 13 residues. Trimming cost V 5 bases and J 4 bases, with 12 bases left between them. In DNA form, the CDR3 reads TGCAGCGTTTATTTCCGGACATACAATGAGCAGTTCTTC. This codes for CSVYFRTYNEQFF.

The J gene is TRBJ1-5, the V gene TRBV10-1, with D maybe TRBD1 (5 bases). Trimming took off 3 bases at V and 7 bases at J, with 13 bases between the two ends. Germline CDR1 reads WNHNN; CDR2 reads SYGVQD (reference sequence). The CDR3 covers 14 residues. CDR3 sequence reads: CASSERGVRQPQHF. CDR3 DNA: TGCGCCAGCAGTGAACGGGGGGTAAGGCAGCCCCAGCATTTT.

In DNA, the CDR3 is TGTGCCTGGAGTTGGACAGGGGACGAAAAACTGTTTTTT. Translation gives CAWSWTGDEKLFF. The chain combines TRBV30 with TRBJ1-4; TRBD1 agrees at 9 bases. Germline V CDR1 and CDR2: GTSNPN, SVGIG (reference sequence). The CDR3 loop spans 13 amino acids. J lost 8 bases, V lost 2 bases, and 3 bases had no gene match.

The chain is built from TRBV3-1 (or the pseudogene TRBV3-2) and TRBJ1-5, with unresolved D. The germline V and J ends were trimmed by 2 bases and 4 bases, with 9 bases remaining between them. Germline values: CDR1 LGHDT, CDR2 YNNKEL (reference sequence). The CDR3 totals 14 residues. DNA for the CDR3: TGTGCCAGCAGCCAAAACGGGCAGAATCAGCCCCAGCATTTT. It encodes CASSQNGQNQPQHF.

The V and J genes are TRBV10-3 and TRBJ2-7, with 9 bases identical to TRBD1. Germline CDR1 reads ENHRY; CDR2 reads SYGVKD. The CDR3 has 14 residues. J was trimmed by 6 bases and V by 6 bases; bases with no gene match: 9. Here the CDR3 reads CAIRPGTGSIEQYF. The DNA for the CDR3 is TGTGCCATCAGACCCGGGACAGGGAGCATCGAGCAGTACTTC.

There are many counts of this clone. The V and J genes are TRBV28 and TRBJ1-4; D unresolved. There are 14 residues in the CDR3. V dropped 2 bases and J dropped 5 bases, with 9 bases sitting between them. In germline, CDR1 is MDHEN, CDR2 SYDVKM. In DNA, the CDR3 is TGTGCCAGCAGTTTACTTGTCCAAAATGAAAAACTGTTTTTT. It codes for CASSLLVQNEKLFF.

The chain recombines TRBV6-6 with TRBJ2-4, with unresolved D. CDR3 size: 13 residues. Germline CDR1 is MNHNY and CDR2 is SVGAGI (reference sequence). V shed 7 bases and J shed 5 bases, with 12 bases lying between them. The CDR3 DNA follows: TGTGCCAGCACGGGCGGCTACGAAAACATTCAGTACTTC. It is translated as CASTGGYENIQYF.

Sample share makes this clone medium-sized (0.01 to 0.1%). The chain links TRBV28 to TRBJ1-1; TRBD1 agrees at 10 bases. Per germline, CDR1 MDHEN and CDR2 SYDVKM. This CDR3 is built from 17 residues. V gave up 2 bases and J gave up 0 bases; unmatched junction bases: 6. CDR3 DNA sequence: TGTGCCAGCAGTTTACGGGAGGACAGGGGGATGAACACTGAAGCTTTCTTT. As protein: CASSLREDRGMNTEAFF.

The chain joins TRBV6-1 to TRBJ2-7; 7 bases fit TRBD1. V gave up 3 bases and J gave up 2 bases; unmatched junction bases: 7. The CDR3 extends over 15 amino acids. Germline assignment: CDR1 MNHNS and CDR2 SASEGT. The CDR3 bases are TGTGCCAGCAGTGAGTCGACAGGGATCACCTACGAGCAGTACTTC. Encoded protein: CASSESTGITYEQYF.

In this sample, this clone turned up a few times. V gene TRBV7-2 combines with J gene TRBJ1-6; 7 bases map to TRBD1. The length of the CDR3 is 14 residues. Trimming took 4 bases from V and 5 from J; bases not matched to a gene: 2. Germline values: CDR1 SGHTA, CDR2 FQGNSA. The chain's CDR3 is CASSYGQDNSPLHF. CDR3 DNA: TGTGCCAGCAGCTACGGACAGGATAATTCACCCCTCCACTTT.

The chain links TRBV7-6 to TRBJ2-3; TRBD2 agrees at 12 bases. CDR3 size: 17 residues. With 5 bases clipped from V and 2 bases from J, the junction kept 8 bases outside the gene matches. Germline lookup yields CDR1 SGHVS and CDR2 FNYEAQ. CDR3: CASSPSSGRGVTDTQYF. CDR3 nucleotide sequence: TGTGCCAGCAGCCCATCTAGCGGGAGGGGGGTCACAGATACGCAGTATTTT.

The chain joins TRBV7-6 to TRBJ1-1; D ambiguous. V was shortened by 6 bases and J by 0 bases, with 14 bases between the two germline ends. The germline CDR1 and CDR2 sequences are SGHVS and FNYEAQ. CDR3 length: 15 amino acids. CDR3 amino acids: CASSSNARVNTEAFF. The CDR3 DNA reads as TGTGCCAGCAGTTCAAATGCCCGGGTGAACACTGAAGCTTTCTTT.

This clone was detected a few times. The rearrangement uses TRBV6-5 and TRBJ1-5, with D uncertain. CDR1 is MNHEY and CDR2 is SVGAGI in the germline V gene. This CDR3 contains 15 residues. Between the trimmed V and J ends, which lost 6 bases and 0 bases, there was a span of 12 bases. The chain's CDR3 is CASSGIPNSNQPQHF. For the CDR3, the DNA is TGTGCCAGCAGCGGGATCCCGAATAGCAATCAGCCCCAGCATTTT.

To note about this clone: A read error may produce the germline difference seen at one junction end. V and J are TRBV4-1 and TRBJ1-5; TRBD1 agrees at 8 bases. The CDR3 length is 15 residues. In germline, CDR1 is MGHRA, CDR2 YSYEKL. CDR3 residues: CASTQWTGPNQPQHF. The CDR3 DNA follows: TGCGCCAGCACCCAATGGACAGGGCCCAATCAGCCCCAGCATTTT.

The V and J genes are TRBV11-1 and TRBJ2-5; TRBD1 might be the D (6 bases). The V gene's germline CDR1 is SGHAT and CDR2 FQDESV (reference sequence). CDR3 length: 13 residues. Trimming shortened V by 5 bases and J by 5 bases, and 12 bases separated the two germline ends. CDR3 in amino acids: CASSLGRGETQYF. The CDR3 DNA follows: TGTGCCAGCAGCCTGGGTAGGGGGGAGACCCAGTACTTC.

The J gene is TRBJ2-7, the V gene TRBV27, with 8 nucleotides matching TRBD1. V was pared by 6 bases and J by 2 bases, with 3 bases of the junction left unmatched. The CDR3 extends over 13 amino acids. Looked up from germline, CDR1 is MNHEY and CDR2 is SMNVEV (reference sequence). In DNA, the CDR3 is TGTGCCAGCAGCCAGGGGGCCACCTACGAGCAGTACTTC. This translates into CASSQGATYEQYF.

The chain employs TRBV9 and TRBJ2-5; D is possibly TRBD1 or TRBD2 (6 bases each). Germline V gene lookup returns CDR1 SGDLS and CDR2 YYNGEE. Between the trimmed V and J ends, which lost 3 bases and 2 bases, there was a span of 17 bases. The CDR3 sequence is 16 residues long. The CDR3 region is CASSDARRGDQETQYF. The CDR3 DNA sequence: TGTGCCAGCAGCGACGCGAGGAGGGGGGATCAAGAGACCCAGTACTTC.

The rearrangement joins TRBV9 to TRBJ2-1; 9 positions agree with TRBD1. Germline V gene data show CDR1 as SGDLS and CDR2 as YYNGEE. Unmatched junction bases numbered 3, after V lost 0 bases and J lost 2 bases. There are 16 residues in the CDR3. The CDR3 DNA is TGTGCCAGCAGCGTAGCCAGACAGGGGGCCTACAATGAGCAGTTCTTC. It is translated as CASSVARQGAYNEQFF. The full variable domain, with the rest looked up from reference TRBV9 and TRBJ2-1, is DSGVTQTPKHLITATGQRVTLRCSPRSGDLSVYWYQQSLDQGLQFLIQYYNGEERAKGNILERFSAQQFPDLHSELNLSSLELGDSALYFCASSVARQGAYNEQFFGPGTRLTVL.

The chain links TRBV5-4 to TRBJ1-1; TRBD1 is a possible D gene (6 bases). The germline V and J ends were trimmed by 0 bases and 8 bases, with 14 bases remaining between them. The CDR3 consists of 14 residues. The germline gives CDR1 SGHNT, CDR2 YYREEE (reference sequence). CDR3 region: CASSLAGQGIEAFF. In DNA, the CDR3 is TGTGCCAGCAGCTTGGCGGGGCAGGGGATAGAAGCTTTCTTT.

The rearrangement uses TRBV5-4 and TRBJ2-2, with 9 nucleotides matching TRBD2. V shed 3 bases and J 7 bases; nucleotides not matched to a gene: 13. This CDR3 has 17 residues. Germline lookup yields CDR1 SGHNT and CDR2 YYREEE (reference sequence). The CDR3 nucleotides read TGTGCCAGCAGCTCCGAAGGACTAGCGCTGAGCATCGGGGAGCTGTTTTTT. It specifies CASSSEGLALSIGELFF.

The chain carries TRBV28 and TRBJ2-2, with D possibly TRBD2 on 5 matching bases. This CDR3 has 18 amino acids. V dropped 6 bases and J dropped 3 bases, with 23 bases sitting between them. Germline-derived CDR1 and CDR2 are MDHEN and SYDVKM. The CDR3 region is CASSGISQVGMDTGELFF. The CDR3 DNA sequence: TGTGCCAGCAGCGGCATTAGCCAGGTCGGGATGGACACCGGGGAGCTGTTTTTT. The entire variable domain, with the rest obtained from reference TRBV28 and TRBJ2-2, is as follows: DVKVTQSSRYLVKRTGEKVFLECVQDMDHENMFWYRQDPGLGLRLIYFSYDVKMKEKGDIPEGYSVSREKKERFSLILESASTNQTSMYLCASSGISQVGMDTGELFFGEGSRLTVL.

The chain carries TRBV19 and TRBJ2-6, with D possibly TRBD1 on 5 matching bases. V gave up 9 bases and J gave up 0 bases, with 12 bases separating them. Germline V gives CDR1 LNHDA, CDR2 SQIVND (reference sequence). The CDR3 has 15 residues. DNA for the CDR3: TGTGCCAGCCAAGACAGAGTCTCTGGGGCCAACGTCCTGACTTTC. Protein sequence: CASQDRVSGANVLTF.

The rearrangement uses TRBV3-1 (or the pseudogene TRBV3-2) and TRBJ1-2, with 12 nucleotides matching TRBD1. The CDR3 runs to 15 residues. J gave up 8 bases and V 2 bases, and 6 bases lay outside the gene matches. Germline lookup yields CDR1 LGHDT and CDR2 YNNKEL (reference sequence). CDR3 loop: CASSQYWDRGRGYTF. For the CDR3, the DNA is TGTGCCAGCAGCCAATATTGGGACAGGGGGCGAGGCTACACCTTC.

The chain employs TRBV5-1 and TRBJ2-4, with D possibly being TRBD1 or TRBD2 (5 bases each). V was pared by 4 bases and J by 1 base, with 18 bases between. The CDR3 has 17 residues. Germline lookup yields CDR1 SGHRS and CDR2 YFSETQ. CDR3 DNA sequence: TGCGCCAGCAGCCTATATCAGGGCCCGGGGGCCAAAAACATTCAGTACTTC. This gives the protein CASSLYQGPGAKNIQYF.

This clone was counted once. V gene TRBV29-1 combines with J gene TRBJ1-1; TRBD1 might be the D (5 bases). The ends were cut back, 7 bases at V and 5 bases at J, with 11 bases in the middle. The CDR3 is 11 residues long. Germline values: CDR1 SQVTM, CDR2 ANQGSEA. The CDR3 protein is CSDSGRTEAFF. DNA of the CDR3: TGCAGCGATTCGGGGCGTACTGAAGCTTTCTTT.

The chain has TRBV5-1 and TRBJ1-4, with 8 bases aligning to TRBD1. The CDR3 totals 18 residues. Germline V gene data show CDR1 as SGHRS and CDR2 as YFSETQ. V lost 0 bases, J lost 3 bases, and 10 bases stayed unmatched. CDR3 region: CASSLGPSRGQANEKLFF. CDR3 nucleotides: TGCGCCAGCAGCTTGGGACCCTCCAGGGGGCAAGCTAATGAAAAACTGTTTTTT.

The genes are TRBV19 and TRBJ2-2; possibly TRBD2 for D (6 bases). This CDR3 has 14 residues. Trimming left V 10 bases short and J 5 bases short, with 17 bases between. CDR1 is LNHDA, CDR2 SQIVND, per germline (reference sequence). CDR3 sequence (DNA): TGTGCCACGGGGGATGTAGGCCAGACCGGGGAGCTGTTTTTT. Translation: CATGDVGQTGELFF.

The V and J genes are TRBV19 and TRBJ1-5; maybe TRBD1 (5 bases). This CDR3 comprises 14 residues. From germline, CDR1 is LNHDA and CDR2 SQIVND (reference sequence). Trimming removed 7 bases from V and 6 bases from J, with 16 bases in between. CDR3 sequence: CASTPGGGFQPQHF. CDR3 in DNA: TGTGCCAGTACCCCGGGCGGGGGTTTTCAGCCCCAGCATTTT.